One sample yielded the 28 T cell receptor beta chains listed below, sequenced in a study of response to subunit inactivated influenza vaccine. One entry per CDR3 protein results from TCRdb running MiXCR on the RT-PCR reads. The sample has roughly 570,000 distinct CDR3 sequences, around 13% seen once. This specimen consisted of PBMCs from blood, obtained 40 to 50 days after vaccination. These receptors originate from a man aged 50-59 years who received an inactivated influenza vaccine.

This clonotype appeared a few times. The gene calls are TRBV6-2 or TRBV6-3 and TRBJ2-5; D remains ambiguous. In germline, CDR1 is MNHEY, CDR2 SVGEGT. The CDR3 is made up of 15 amino acids. V gave up 3 bases and J gave up 1 base, with 12 bases separating them. In DNA, the CDR3 is TGTGCCAGCAGTTATCGACACGGCCTCCAAGAGACCCAGTACTTC. Translated, it gives CASSYRHGLQETQYF.

A few counts support this clonotype. This chain links TRBV18 with TRBJ2-3; no definite D call. Looked up from germline, CDR1 is KGHSH and CDR2 is LQKENI. The CDR3 extends over 13 amino acids. The V end lost 1 base, the J end lost 4 bases, and 6 bases lay between the germline ends. CDR3 amino acids: CASSPLSSDTQYF. Written as DNA, the CDR3 is TGTGCCAGCTCACCACTGAGTTCAGATACGCAGTATTTT.

The rearrangement uses TRBV6-1 and TRBJ2-3; 9 bases fit TRBD1. Germline V gene sequence: CDR1 MNHNS, CDR2 SASEGT. The CDR3 loop spans 15 amino acids. V shed 7 bases, J shed 4 bases, and the junction held 9 bases outside the gene matches. The CDR3 bases are TGTGCCAGCAACTACAGGGGACAGGGCTCAGATACGCAGTATTTT. Translating gives CASNYRGQGSDTQYF.

The CDR3 DNA sequence: TGCAGTGCTAGAGATCCGGACAGGGCCCACACTGAAGCTTTCTTT. The encoded protein is CSARDPDRAHTEAFF. The V call is TRBV20-1, the J call TRBJ1-1; 8 bases align to TRBD1. Germline CDR1 reads DFQATT; CDR2 reads SNEGSKA (reference sequence). This CDR3 contains 15 residues. Trimming cost V 0 bases and J 3 bases; bases outside gene matches: 6.

The chain recombines TRBV15 with TRBJ2-5, with D tentatively TRBD1 (6 bases). The CDR3 runs to 15 residues. Per germline, CDR1 LNHNV and CDR2 YYDKDF (reference sequence). V was shortened by 6 bases and J by 4 bases, with 18 bases between the two germline ends. Written as DNA, the CDR3 is TGTGCCACCAGGGTCCGGGACAAGCGAGGAGAGACCCAGTACTTC. Translated, it gives CATRVRDKRGETQYF.

The chain links TRBV4-3 to TRBJ2-3; weak D call: TRBD1 (5 bases). This CDR3 has 16 residues. Trimming left V 1 base short and J 1 base short, with 12 bases between. CDR1 and CDR2 (germline): LGHNA, YSLEER. The CDR3 DNA sequence: TGCGCCAGCAGCCAAGGACAGACCAAACGCACAGATACGCAGTATTTT. Protein sequence: CASSQGQTKRTDTQYF.

This rearrangement joins TRBV5-6 to TRBJ1-4; tentatively, D is TRBD1 (5 bases). Germline CDR1 and CDR2: SGHDT and YYEEEE. Deletions cut 1 base from V and 8 bases from J, with 18 bases between. CDR3 length equals 16 residues. The CDR3 nucleotides are TGTGCCAGCAGCTTGAGTAATATCGGGGGGTACGAAAAACTGTTTTTT. This encodes CASSLSNIGGYEKLFF.

The sample holds many counts of this clonotype. The rearrangement joins TRBV12-3 or TRBV12-4 to TRBJ2-3, with 11 nucleotides matching TRBD2. CDR3 length: 15 amino acids. The V segment lost 6 bases and the J segment 2 bases; nucleotides outside the gene matches: 4. Here the CDR3 reads CASSPLAGATDTQYF. As DNA, the CDR3 is TGTGCCAGCAGCCCACTAGCGGGGGCCACAGATACGCAGTATTTT.

This clonotype has only a few counts. The genes are TRBV5-1 and TRBJ2-3; the match to TRBD2 covers 9 bases. The CDR3 runs to 16 residues. V was clipped by 4 bases and J by 2 bases; unmatched bases: 8. Germline V gene lookup returns CDR1 SGHRS and CDR2 YFSETQ. CDR3 coding DNA: TGCGCCAGCAGCCGTATTAGCGGGAGATTCACAGATACGCAGTATTTT. Its protein product is CASSRISGRFTDTQYF. The variable domain in full, completed from reference TRBV5-1 and TRBJ2-3, reads KAGVTQTPRYLIKTRGQQVTLSCSPISGHRSVSWYQQTPGQGLQFLFEYFSETQRNKGNFPGRFSGRQFSNSRSEMNVSTLELGDSALYLCASSRISGRFTDTQYFGPGTRLTVL.

This clonotype was seen only a few times. This chain links TRBV6-2 or TRBV6-3 with TRBJ2-2; D uncertain. The CDR3 consists of 18 residues. Trimming removed 7 bases at V and 1 base at J, with 22 bases between. Per germline, CDR1 MNHEY and CDR2 SVGEGT. The CDR3 loop is CASTSIPRTGWNTGELFF. CDR3 sequence (DNA): TGTGCCAGCACCTCCATTCCCCGGACGGGTTGGAACACCGGGGAGCTGTTTTTT.

V usage is TRBV29-1 and J usage is TRBJ2-5, with TRBD2 as a possible D gene (6 bases). V was shortened by 4 bases and J by 4 bases, with 16 bases between the two germline ends. The CDR3 sequence is 14 residues long. Germline values: CDR1 SQVTM, CDR2 ANQGSEA. DNA of the CDR3: TGCAGCGTTGGGCGCTGGGGCGGGGCAGAGACCCAGTACTTC. It encodes CSVGRWGGAETQYF.

Only a few counts were recorded for this clonotype. The chain recombines TRBV7-9 with TRBJ1-2; D is uncertain. Trimming removed 1 base at V and 3 bases at J, with 12 bases between. This CDR3 contains 15 residues. Germline loops: CDR1 SEHNR, CDR2 FQNEAQ (reference sequence). The CDR3 DNA reads TGTGCCAGCAGCTTAGGAACGCCCGGGGACTATGGCTACACCTTC. Its translation is CASSLGTPGDYGYTF.

This clonotype was seen a handful of times. This chain joins TRBV27 and TRBJ2-6; D gene uncertain. V shed 2 bases and J shed 1 base, with 6 bases lying between them. The germline CDR1 and CDR2 sequences are MNHEY and SMNVEV (reference sequence). The CDR3 totals 15 residues. The DNA for the CDR3 is TGTGCCAGCAGTTTAGGGGTATCTGGGGCCAACGTCCTGACTTTC. The encoded protein is CASSLGVSGANVLTF.

The chain recombines TRBV7-8 with TRBJ2-7, with D tentatively TRBD2 (6 bases). Germline values: CDR1 SGHVS, CDR2 FQNEAQ. This CDR3 has 15 amino acids. Trimming took 0 bases from V and 3 from J, leaving 12 bases between them. The CDR3 reads CASSLATSYYYEQYF. CDR3 in DNA: TGTGCCAGCAGCTTAGCTACTAGCTACTACTACGAGCAGTACTTC.

The rearrangement uses TRBV15 and TRBJ1-3; D might be TRBD1 (6 bases). The V gene's germline CDR1 is LNHNV and CDR2 YYDKDF (reference sequence). This CDR3 has 14 amino acids. V lost 3 bases to trimming and J lost 0 bases, with 6 bases between them. In DNA, the CDR3 is TGTGCCACCAGCAGGGACAGCTCTGGAAACACCATATATTTT. Amino acid sequence: CATSRDSSGNTIYF.

This clonotype has just a few counts. The chain joins TRBV11-2 to TRBJ1-1; a weak D match, TRBD1 (5 bases). V shed 6 bases and J shed 3 bases, with 14 bases lying between them. This CDR3 has 14 amino acids. Germline V gives CDR1 SGHAT, CDR2 FQNNGV. The CDR3 DNA sequence: TGTGCCAGCAGTATCGTTTTGGGGGACACTGAAGCTTTCTTT. Its protein product is CASSIVLGDTEAFF.

This chain joins TRBV3-1 and TRBJ2-1; D may be TRBD2 (6 bases). Trimming removed 0 bases from V and 15 bases from J, with 15 bases in between. The CDR3 spans 13 residues. Germline CDR1 is LGHDT and CDR2 is YNNKEL (reference sequence). CDR3 in amino acids: CASSQDRVGGSFF. In nucleotides, the CDR3 is TGTGCCAGCAGCCAAGATAGAGTGGGAGGTTCGTTCTTC.

In this sample, this clonotype turned up a few times. The J gene is TRBJ2-1, the V gene TRBV7-9; no firm D call. The CDR3 has 12 residues. The germline V gene encodes CDR1 SEHNR and CDR2 FQNEAQ (reference sequence). Trimming took off 5 bases at V and 8 bases at J, with 10 bases between the two ends. CDR3 in amino acids: CASSPSSDEQFF. In nucleotides, the CDR3 is TGTGCCAGCAGCCCCTCTAGTGATGAGCAGTTCTTC.

J is TRBJ2-7 and V is TRBV4-2, with a tentative D call TRBD2 (5 bases). Germline CDR1 is LGHNA and CDR2 is YNFKEQ. V lost 0 bases to trimming and J lost 7 bases, with 13 bases between them. The CDR3 length is 14 residues. CDR3 region: CASSQDSVGEEQYF. The CDR3 region has the DNA TGTGCCAGCAGCCAAGATAGCGTGGGAGAGGAGCAGTACTTC.

The table lists this clonotype with many counts. This sequence joins TRBV25-1 and TRBJ2-5; TRBD1 matches 11 bases. Trimming at V came to 0 bases and at J to 2 bases, leaving 20 bases not matched to a gene. The CDR3 spans 22 residues. Per the germline V gene, CDR1 is MGHDK and CDR2 is SYGVNS. CDR3 in amino acids: CASSEYSGTGGTFRRDQETQYF. The CDR3 DNA is TGTGCCAGCAGTGAATATAGCGGGACAGGGGGGACCTTCCGGAGGGATCAAGAGACCCAGTACTTC.

V usage is TRBV20-1 and J usage is TRBJ2-6, with 7 bases that match TRBD1. The V gene end was trimmed by 6 bases and the J gene end by 0 bases; junction bases not matched to a gene: 11. Germline CDR1 reads DFQATT; CDR2 reads SNEGSKA (reference sequence). The CDR3 consists of 17 residues. The CDR3, as DNA: TGCAGTGCGGTTCGGGGACAGCTGTTCTCTGGGGCCAACGTCCTGACTTTC. Translating gives CSAVRGQLFSGANVLTF.

The gene calls are TRBV10-3 and TRBJ2-3; no definite D call. With 2 bases removed from V and 1 base from J, the gap between germline ends came to 4 bases. The CDR3 length is 13 residues. Germline loops: CDR1 ENHRY, CDR2 SYGVKD. The CDR3 region is CAISERGTDTQYF. CDR3 nucleotide sequence: TGTGCCATCAGTGAGCGGGGCACAGATACGCAGTATTTT.

This rearrangement joins TRBV10-2 to TRBJ2-5; TRBD2 aligns across 9 bases. V dropped 6 bases and J dropped 5; count of bases not matched to a gene: 7. Germline CDR1 WSHSY, CDR2 SAAADI. The CDR3 is 14 residues long. The CDR3 sequence is CASSVAGEWETQYF. In DNA form, the CDR3 reads TGCGCCAGCAGCGTAGCGGGAGAATGGGAGACCCAGTACTTC.

This clonotype was picked up many times. V is TRBV29-1 and J is TRBJ2-1; 7 positions agree with TRBD2. Trimming removed 7 bases from V and 9 bases from J; junction bases left unmatched: 9. CDR3 size: 12 residues. Germline CDR1 SQVTM, CDR2 ANQGSEA. The chain's CDR3 is CSGGLSSGEQFF. Here the CDR3 DNA reads TGCAGCGGGGGATTGTCTAGCGGTGAGCAGTTCTTC.

The chain uses TRBV7-3 and TRBJ2-1; D remains unclear. The germline gives CDR1 SGHTA, CDR2 FQGTGA. V was shortened by 0 bases and J by 6 bases, with 12 bases between the two germline ends. The CDR3 length is 15 residues. CDR3: CASSLTSSNSNEQFF. The CDR3 DNA is TGTGCCAGCAGCTTAACTAGCTCCAATTCCAATGAGCAGTTCTTC.

This clonotype was seen more than once but under ten times. The chain recombines TRBV20-1 with TRBJ2-3; 7 bases align to TRBD1. Germline V lookup: CDR1 DFQATT, CDR2 SNEGSKA (reference sequence). The trim removed 5 bases at V and 0 bases at J, leaving 5 bases unmatched. This CDR3 has 14 amino acids. The CDR3 reads CSASGQTSTDTQYF. The CDR3 bases are TGCAGTGCTTCGGGACAGACTAGCACAGATACGCAGTATTTT.

This clonotype has only a few counts. V is TRBV6-5 and J is TRBJ2-6; 7 bases are shared with TRBD2. CDR3 length: 18 amino acids. V shed 1 base and J 4 bases; nucleotides not matched to a gene: 10. Germline CDR1 MNHEY, CDR2 SVGAGI. The CDR3 DNA reads TGTGCCAGCAGTTACTTAGGGGCCGGGAGGTTGGGGGCCAACGTCCTGACTTTC. Protein: CASSYLGAGRLGANVLTF.

This clonotype was recorded at least ten times. The V and J genes are TRBV10-3 and TRBJ2-1; D is perhaps TRBD2 (5 bases). V was cut by 2 bases and J by 2 bases, with 7 bases left in between. Per germline, CDR1 ENHRY and CDR2 SYGVKD. The CDR3 runs to 14 residues. The CDR3 DNA follows: TGTGCCATCAGTGAGACCGGGACCTACAATGAGCAGTTCTTC. The encoded protein is CAISETGTYNEQFF.